Listed below are T cell receptor beta chains from one sample, sequenced in a study of regulatory T cells in long-lasting Graves disease. TCRdb reprocessed the multiplex PCR reads via MiXCR and lists one record per CDR3 protein. This table has 420,000 or so distinct CDR3 sequences, around 15% appearing once. The sample was also linked to a second study, of T cells in Graves' hyperthyroidism and ophthalmopathy.

The material sequenced was peripheral blood mononuclear cells (PBMCs), taken at new diagnosis, from a patient treated with antithyroid drugs. The receptors here all came from a woman aged 18-30 years with Graves disease. CDR3s include the opening cysteine and the closing phenylalanine or tryptophan. A D gene is named only where the DNA matches it firmly. Rows give clone size only sometimes, using once, few, many, or a class for an expanded clone.

abundance: many; j_gene: TRBJ2-7; d_gene: TRBD2; v_gene: TRBV5-1; CDR3aa: CASTLGGASSSYEQYF; CDR3nt: TGCGCCAGCACCCTGGGAGGGGCTTCATCTTCCTACGAGCAGTACTTC
abundance: many; j_gene: TRBJ1-2; d_gene: .; v_gene: TRBV6-5; CDR3aa: CASSYLWGPGTSGYTF; CDR3nt: TGTGCCAGCAGTTACTTATGGGGTCCCGGTACAAGTGGCTACACCTTC
abundance: many; j_gene: TRBJ2-1; d_gene: .; v_gene: TRBV7-2; CDR3aa: CASSLVRDILDEQFF; CDR3nt: TGTGCCAGCAGCTTAGTACGGGATATTCTAGACGAGCAGTTCTTC
abundance: many; j_gene: TRBJ2-3; d_gene: TRBD1; v_gene: TRBV27; CDR3aa: CASNPDRGRIDTQYF; CDR3nt: TGTGCCAGCAATCCGGACAGGGGGCGGATAGATACGCAGTATTTT
abundance: many; j_gene: TRBJ2-7; d_gene: .; v_gene: TRBV11-2; CDR3aa: CASSLGVSSYEQYF; CDR3nt: TGTGCCAGCAGCTTAGGAGTCAGCAGCTACGAGCAGTACTTC
abundance: many; j_gene: TRBJ1-1; d_gene: .; v_gene: TRBV30; CDR3aa: CAWRDNTEAFF; CDR3nt: TGTGCCTGGAGGGATAACACTGAAGCTTTCTTT
abundance: many; j_gene: TRBJ2-3; d_gene: TRBD2; v_gene: TRBV2; CDR3aa: CASTGPGLVRSQYF; CDR3nt: TGTGCCAGCACCGGACCGGGACTAGTCCGATCGCAGTATTTT
abundance: few; j_gene: TRBJ2-5; d_gene: .; v_gene: TRBV7-9; CDR3aa: CASSSPQGASGETQYF; CDR3nt: TGTGCCAGCAGCTCTCCCCAGGGAGCGTCCGGCGAGACCCAGTACTTC
abundance: .; j_gene: TRBJ2-3; d_gene: TRBD1; v_gene: TRBV2; CDR3aa: CASSPIPGQGGTDTQYF; CDR3nt: TGTGCCAGCAGTCCTATTCCGGGACAGGGGGGAACAGATACGCAGTATTTT
abundance: .; j_gene: TRBJ2-2; d_gene: .; v_gene: TRBV7-6; CDR3aa: CASSLDQDRTGELSF; CDR3nt: TGTGCCAGCAGCTTGGATCAAGATCGCACCGGGGAGCTGTCTTTT
abundance: many; j_gene: TRBJ2-1; d_gene: .; v_gene: TRBV20-1; CDR3aa: CSARPRLGANEQFF; CDR3nt: TGCAGTGCTAGGCCCCGGCTGGGGGCCAATGAGCAGTTCTTC
abundance: .; j_gene: TRBJ2-1; d_gene: .; v_gene: TRBV12-3/TRBV12-4; CDR3aa: CASSLTTGLSSYNEQFF; CDR3nt: TGTGCCAGCAGTTTAACCACGGGGCTGAGCTCCTACAATGAGCAGTTCTTC
abundance: many; j_gene: TRBJ2-1; d_gene: TRBD2; v_gene: TRBV5-1; CDR3aa: CASSLETSGGWNEQFF; CDR3nt: TGCGCCAGCAGCTTGGAGACTAGCGGTGGTTGGAATGAGCAGTTCTTC
abundance: many; j_gene: TRBJ1-2; d_gene: TRBD1; v_gene: TRBV13; CDR3aa: CASSLGQGAEYGYTF; CDR3nt: TGTGCCAGCAGCTTAGGGCAGGGGGCGGAGTATGGCTACACCTTC
abundance: .; j_gene: TRBJ2-7; d_gene: .; v_gene: TRBV7-9; CDR3aa: CASSLGDNVDEQYF; CDR3nt: TGTGCCAGCAGCTTAGGGGACAACGTTGACGAGCAGTACTTC
abundance: few; j_gene: TRBJ2-2; d_gene: .; v_gene: TRBV14; CDR3aa: CASSDDPTGELFF; CDR3nt: TGTGCCAGCAGCGATGACCCAACCGGGGAGCTGTTTTTT